This entry is about one TCR beta chain. The table came from immunoSEQ multiplex PCR; TCRdb's copy has only in-frame clones and leaves some out. Counted here are approximately 190,000 clones, more than 75% occurring once; the ten biggest clones make up around 8%. This specimen belongs to a study of blood T cell repertoires in COVID-19. Study as a whole: Spain, Italy and the United States supplied samples that represented acute and convalescent COVID-19. The analysed material was cDNA or gDNA that came from T cells, B-cell-depleted T cells, or PBMCs.

Seattle researchers signed up patients amid active infection and tracked them longitudinally. This receptor was identified in a woman aged 60-70 years with COVID-19, enrolled during active disease. The specimen sequenced was peripheral blood.

The CDR3 region has the DNA TGTGCCACCCAAAGGGGGAGGGCCGTTTACGAGCAGTACTTC. Translation: CATQRGRAVYEQYF. The V gene is TRBV28, the J gene TRBJ2-7; possible D gene TRBD2, 7 bases. The CDR3 is made up of 14 amino acids. Germline V gene sequence: CDR1 MDHEN, CDR2 SYDVKM. V lost 10 bases, J lost 4 bases, and 20 bases lay in between.